The entry that follows covers one T cell receptor beta chain sequence. The sample holds many counts of this clonotype. Its specific antigen is unknown. Within one base of it there is no much larger clone, and no base qualities were kept. This entry comes from a study of T-cell reconstitution after alpha-beta-depleted transplantation in children (dated by TCRdb to 2016 to 2017). Study-level background: Using TCR repertoire profiling, the study quantitatively followed how T-cell immune reconstitution unfolded in children after TCRalphabeta/CD19-depleted allogeneic hematopoietic cell transplantation. General study outcomes and caveats: Over subsequent months, a decline in hyperexpanded clone frequencies was noted, and after one year, T-cell counts and TCRbeta diversity were mostly ascribed to newly produced T cells. In some patients, the high TCRbeta diversity seen at day 60 was put down to recipient T cells and intrathymic progenitors that had survived conditioning. About two months after transplant, the apparently early recovery of alphabetaT-cell counts reportedly depended on just several hundred clones that had expanded rapidly and came from non-depleted graft cells.

The CDR3 holds 14 amino acids from the cysteine to the phenylalanine. Only the CDR3 portion is preserved as DNA: 42 bases, with reading frame beginning at the first base. Trimming at the junction amounts to 1 base on V and 5 bases on J, and the germline ends lie 12 bases apart. For CDR1 and CDR2, the germline V gene lists SGHRS and YFSETQ. The protocol used for the library was PCR. Sequencing instrument: Illumina HiSeq 2500. Molecular barcoding was employed in the preparation of TCR libraries, with unique molecular identifiers being used to normalize TCRbeta repertoire quantification. TCRdb ran its own pipeline on the public reads, namely fastp trimming at Q25 and MiXCR clone calling, and kept in-frame beta chains. Merged by CDR3 protein, the rows form single entries marked with the most common genes and DNA. The sample profile shows around 240,000 distinct CDR3 sequences; 7.5% to 9.5% of them were found once. The top ten clones comprise less than 8% of the sample.

The treatment or condition label of this sample denotes: allogeneic hematopoietic cell transplantation with graft depleted of TCRalphabeta T cells and CD19 B cells. The transplant recipients were children given TCRalphabeta/CD19-depleted allogeneic hematopoietic cell grafts. Sequencing used PBMCs, mostly from graft donor cells, obtained 180 days after TCRalphabeta/CD19-depleted stem cell transplant. The sequence was obtained from a male patient under 18 who had a stem cell transplant for acute lymphoblastic leukemia, so the T cells may come from the graft donor. The rearrangement joined TRBV5-1 to TRBJ2-5; a confident D gene designation cannot be given. The CDR3 sequence is CASSLLGSAETQYF. The nucleotides are TGCGCCAGCAGCTTGTTAGGGTCAGCCGAGACCCAGTACTTC.